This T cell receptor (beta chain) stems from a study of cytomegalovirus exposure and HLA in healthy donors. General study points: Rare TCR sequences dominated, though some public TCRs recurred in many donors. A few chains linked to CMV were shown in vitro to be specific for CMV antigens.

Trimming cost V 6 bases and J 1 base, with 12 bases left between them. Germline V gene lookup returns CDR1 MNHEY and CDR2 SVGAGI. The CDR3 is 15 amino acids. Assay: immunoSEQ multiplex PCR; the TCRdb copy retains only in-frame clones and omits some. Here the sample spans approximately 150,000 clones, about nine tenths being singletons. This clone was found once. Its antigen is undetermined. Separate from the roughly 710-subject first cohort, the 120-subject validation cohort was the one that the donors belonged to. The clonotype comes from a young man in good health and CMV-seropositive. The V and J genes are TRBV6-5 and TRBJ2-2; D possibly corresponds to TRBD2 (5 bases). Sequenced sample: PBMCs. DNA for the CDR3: TGTGCCAGCAGCTCTACCGGGGAGAACACCGGGGAGCTGTTTTTT. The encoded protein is CASSSTGENTGELFF.